This entry lists 25 T cell receptor beta chains sequenced from one sample in a study of blood T cell repertoires in COVID-19. Data came from immunoSEQ multiplex PCR; TCRdb stores just in-frame clones and leaves some out. The table has roughly 480,000 clones, 85% to 90% seen once; the top ten hold 0.75% to 0.9%. The material sequenced was peripheral blood. All receptors derive from a man younger than 35 with COVID-19, enrolled during active disease.

J is TRBJ1-6 and V is TRBV2, with 12 bases matching TRBD1. Germline CDR1 reads SNHLY; CDR2 reads FYNNEI. V shed 4 bases and J 5 bases; nucleotides not matched to a gene: 9. This CDR3 is 18 amino acids long. The CDR3 DNA reads TGTGCCAGCAGTGGGGCTCCGGGACAGGGGGCAAATAATTCACCCCTCCACTTT. Translation: CASSGAPGQGANNSPLHF.

About this clone itself: Germline is not matched at one junction end, which may reflect a read error. The V gene is TRBV24-1, the J gene TRBJ2-1, with a possible D match to TRBD2 (5 bases). CDR1 is KGHDR, CDR2 SFDVKD, per germline. CDR3 length equals 13 residues. The CDR3 protein is CAASTSNYNEQFF. Here the CDR3 DNA reads TGTGCCGCCAGCACTAGTAATTACAATGAGCAGTTCTTC.

The rearrangement joins TRBV3-1 (or the pseudogene TRBV3-2) to TRBJ1-6, with D unresolved. This CDR3 has 14 residues. Trimming took off 6 bases at V and 7 bases at J, with 13 bases between the two ends. Per the germline V gene, CDR1 is LGHDT and CDR2 is YNNKEL (reference sequence). The CDR3 nucleotides are TGTGCCAGCAGACCTTCGAGTTCCAATTCACCCCTCCACTTT. It specifies CASRPSSSNSPLHF.

This clone was seen only once. The chain carries TRBV7-5 and TRBJ2-7; the listed D gene, TRBD1, was not tested against the DNA. TRBV7-5 is an annotated pseudogene. CDR3 size: 16 residues. DNA of the CDR3: TGTGTCAGATTAGGGCAGGACAGAACGACCCTCGGCGAGCAGTACTTC. As protein: CVRLGQDRTTLGEQYF.

This chain connects TRBV7-9 to TRBJ2-2, with 9 bases matching TRBD1. This CDR3 comprises 18 residues. CDR1 and CDR2 (germline): SEHNR, FQNEAQ (reference sequence). Unmatched junction bases numbered 11, after V lost 1 base and J lost 5 bases. The CDR3: CASSLGSRGTGQTGELFF. DNA of the CDR3: TGTGCCAGCAGCTTAGGCTCACGGGGGACAGGGCAGACCGGGGAGCTGTTTTTT.

V is TRBV3-1 (or the pseudogene TRBV3-2) and J is TRBJ2-7; maybe TRBD2 (7 bases). Germline CDR1 reads LGHDT; CDR2 reads YNNKEL (reference sequence). The CDR3 has 11 residues. The V gene lost 8 bases and the J gene lost 5 bases, with 10 bases spanning the gap. This chain's CDR3 is CASRGANEQYF. The CDR3 coding sequence is TGTGCCAGCCGGGGGGCCAACGAGCAGTACTTC.

The chain links TRBV11-3 to TRBJ2-1; D is perhaps TRBD1 (6 bases). With 4 bases removed from V and 10 bases from J, the gap between germline ends came to 14 bases. This CDR3 comprises 13 residues. The germline V gene encodes CDR1 SGHNT and CDR2 YENEEA. This chain's CDR3 is CASSSPGQREQFF. DNA for the CDR3: TGTGCCAGCAGCTCCCCGGGACAACGGGAGCAGTTCTTC. The full variable domain, rest sourced from reference TRBV11-3 and TRBJ2-1, is EAGVVQSPRYKIIEKKQPVAFWCNPISGHNTLYWYLQNLGQGPELLIRYENEEAVDDSQLPKDRFSAERLKGVDSTLKIQPAELGDSAVYLCASSSPGQREQFFGPGTRLTVL.

This rearrangement joins TRBV7-3 to TRBJ2-5, with D possibly TRBD1 on 5 matching bases. In germline, CDR1 is SGHTA, CDR2 FQGTGA. Trimming cost V 3 bases and J 5 bases, with 10 bases left between them. The CDR3 is 13 amino acids. Here the CDR3 DNA reads TGTGCCAGCAGCTTGGGGCCAGGGGAGACCCAGTACTTC. Protein: CASSLGPGETQYF.

The chain recombines TRBV6-5 with TRBJ2-3, with 7 nucleotides matching TRBD1. The germline V gene has CDR1 MNHEY and CDR2 SVGAGI. J was trimmed by 2 bases and V by 10 bases; bases with no gene match: 6. This CDR3 has 13 amino acids. The CDR3 spells CAIAGQATDTQYF. Here the CDR3 DNA reads TGTGCCATCGCCGGACAGGCCACAGATACGCAGTATTTT.

This CDR3 reads CASSVEGLATYNEQFF. CDR3 coding DNA: TGTGCCAGCAGCGTAGAAGGACTAGCGACCTACAATGAGCAGTTCTTC. J is TRBJ2-1 and V is TRBV9; 9 bases map to TRBD2. V was pared by 0 bases and J by 2 bases, with 3 bases of the junction left unmatched. Germline V gene sequence: CDR1 SGDLS, CDR2 YYNGEE. This CDR3 is built from 16 residues.

This CDR3 reads CASSPEGLAADTQYF. CDR3 sequence (DNA): TGTGCCAGCAGCCCGGAGGGACTAGCGGCAGATACGCAGTATTTT. V usage is TRBV7-9 and J usage is TRBJ2-3, with 11 bases identical to TRBD2. J lost 4 bases, V lost 5 bases, and 5 bases had no gene match. Germline CDR1 SEHNR, CDR2 FQNEAQ (reference sequence). The CDR3 consists of 15 residues.

The chain has TRBV5-1 and TRBJ2-2; perhaps TRBD1 as D (5 bases). CDR1 and CDR2 from the germline V gene are SGHRS and YFSETQ. Deletions cut 5 bases from V and 2 bases from J, with 10 bases between. This CDR3 has 14 residues. In DNA form, the CDR3 reads TGCGCCAGCAGGGGGCAGAGAAACACCGGGGAGCTGTTTTTT. Encoded protein: CASRGQRNTGELFF.

V usage is TRBV12-5 and J usage is TRBJ2-1, with 9 bases identical to TRBD2. CDR1 and CDR2 from the germline V gene are LGHNT and FRNRAP. The CDR3 has 14 amino acids. Trimming cost V 2 bases and J 8 bases; bases outside gene matches: 4. The CDR3 bases are TGTGCTAGTGGTTTGAGCGGGGGGACGTATGAGCAGTTCTTC. Translation: CASGLSGGTYEQFF.

This clone has only a few counts. This sequence joins TRBV10-1 and TRBJ1-1; D possibly corresponds to TRBD1 (5 bases). This CDR3 is built from 13 residues. V was trimmed by 6 bases and J by 2 bases, leaving 10 bases between them. The germline CDR1 and CDR2 sequences are WNHNN and SYGVQD (reference sequence). CDR3 nucleotide sequence: TGCGCCAGCAGGGACACTCCAAACACTGAAGCTTTCTTT. It codes for CASRDTPNTEAFF.

As concerns this clone: Other nucleotide sequences in the sample specify the same CDR3. The CDR3 reads CASSLEGATNEKLFF. CDR3 sequence (DNA): TGCGCCAGCAGCTTGGAAGGGGCAACTAATGAAAAACTGTTTTTT. The V call is TRBV5-1, the J call TRBJ1-4, with D possibly matching TRBD1 (5 bases). Germline V gene data show CDR1 as SGHRS and CDR2 as YFSETQ. V gave up 0 bases and J gave up 0 bases, with 6 bases separating them. CDR3 length equals 15 residues.

In DNA form, the CDR3 reads TGTGCCAGCAGCCTCTCCCTAGCTGGTAATGAGCAGTTCTTC. It encodes CASSLSLAGNEQFF. The J gene is TRBJ2-1, the V gene TRBV7-9; a possible D gene is TRBD2 (5 bases). From germline, CDR1 is SEHNR and CDR2 FQNEAQ (reference sequence). The CDR3 length is 14 residues. V was shortened by 5 bases and J by 7 bases, with 15 bases between the two germline ends.

J is TRBJ1-6 and V is TRBV9; 8 nucleotides match TRBD1. The V gene end was trimmed by 3 bases and the J gene end by 10 bases; junction bases not matched to a gene: 9. The CDR3 runs to 15 residues. Per the germline V gene, CDR1 is SGDLS and CDR2 is YYNGEE. The CDR3 sequence: CASSAGQGRGSPLHF. CDR3 coding DNA: TGTGCCAGCAGCGCCGGACAGGGAAGAGGGTCACCCCTCCACTTT.

The chain couples TRBV7-9 to TRBJ2-5; a possible D gene is TRBD2 (5 bases). Germline-derived CDR1 and CDR2 are SEHNR and FQNEAQ (reference sequence). Trimming pared 0 bases from V and 1 base from J, leaving 6 bases between. This CDR3 region has 14 residues. The CDR3 loop reads CASSLARVQETQYF. The CDR3 DNA sequence: TGTGCCAGCAGCTTAGCGCGGGTCCAAGAGACCCAGTACTTC.

This chain uses TRBV11-2 with TRBJ1-2, with 8 positions matching TRBD1. CDR3 length: 14 amino acids. Germline CDR1 and CDR2: SGHAT and FQNNGV. The J segment lost 8 bases and the V segment lost 1 base, leaving 6 bases of the junction unmatched. The CDR3 spells CASSLGDRRVGYTF. For the CDR3, the DNA is TGTGCCAGCAGCTTAGGGGACAGGAGGGTGGGCTACACCTTC.

The V and J genes are TRBV5-4 and TRBJ1-2; D uncertain. The CDR3 is 15 residues long. Germline V CDR1 and CDR2: SGHNT, YYREEE (reference sequence). Trimming cost V 0 bases and J 4 bases, with 13 bases left between them. In DNA form, the CDR3 reads TGTGCCAGCAGCTTGGTCGGACGCCGGGGCTATGGCTACACCTTC. Translated, it gives CASSLVGRRGYGYTF.

Of note for this clone: Other DNA sequences in the same sample also yield this CDR3. This rearrangement joins TRBV5-1 to TRBJ2-3, with TRBD2 matching over 12 bases. The CDR3 has 16 amino acids. CDR1 and CDR2 (germline): SGHRS, YFSETQ. The ends lost 4 bases at V and 0 bases at J; junction bases unmatched: 3. CDR3 protein: CASSPGTSGSTDTQYF. CDR3 bases: TGCGCCAGCAGCCCGGGGACTAGCGGGAGCACAGATACGCAGTATTTT. Together with reference TRBV5-1 and TRBJ2-3, the CDR3 gives the full variable domain: KAGVTQTPRYLIKTRGQQVTLSCSPISGHRSVSWYQQTPGQGLQFLFEYFSETQRNKGNFPGRFSGRQFSNSRSEMNVSTLELGDSALYLCASSPGTSGSTDTQYFGPGTRLTVL.

CDR3 nucleotide sequence: TGTGCCAGCAGCTTGGGGCAGGTTTACGAGCAGTACTTC. Residues: CASSLGQVYEQYF. The chain has TRBV5-6 and TRBJ2-7; D is undetermined. This CDR3 has 13 amino acids. Trimming removed 0 bases from V and 4 bases from J, with 8 bases in between. The germline V gene has CDR1 SGHDT and CDR2 YYEEEE.

This clone was counted once. The genes are TRBV27 and TRBJ2-7; 8 bases agree with TRBD2. J was trimmed by 3 bases and V by 3 bases; bases with no gene match: 7. CDR1 is MNHEY, CDR2 SMNVEV, per germline (reference sequence). The CDR3 consists of 15 residues. CDR3 DNA: TGTGCCAGCAGTTTCCGGGGGGGACTCTACTACGAGCAGTACTTC. Amino acid sequence: CASSFRGGLYYEQYF.

This chain joins TRBV6-5 and TRBJ1-2, with 10 nucleotides matching TRBD1. The V gene's germline CDR1 is MNHEY and CDR2 SVGAGI. The V and J ends lost 6 bases and 7 bases, in that order; junction bases with no gene match: 2. The CDR3 has 12 amino acids. The CDR3 nucleotides read TGTGCCAGCAGGACAGGGGGCGGTGGCTACACCTTC. It is translated as CASRTGGGGYTF.

This clone appeared a few times. The chain is built from TRBV27 and TRBJ1-1; 8 bases agree with TRBD1. The CDR3 is made up of 13 amino acids. With 7 bases clipped from V and 6 bases from J, the junction kept 7 bases outside the gene matches. Germline V gene data show CDR1 as MNHEY and CDR2 as SMNVEV (reference sequence). CDR3 in DNA: TGTGCCAGCACCGACAGGGGACTCCCTGAAGCTTTCTTT. This translates into CASTDRGLPEAFF.